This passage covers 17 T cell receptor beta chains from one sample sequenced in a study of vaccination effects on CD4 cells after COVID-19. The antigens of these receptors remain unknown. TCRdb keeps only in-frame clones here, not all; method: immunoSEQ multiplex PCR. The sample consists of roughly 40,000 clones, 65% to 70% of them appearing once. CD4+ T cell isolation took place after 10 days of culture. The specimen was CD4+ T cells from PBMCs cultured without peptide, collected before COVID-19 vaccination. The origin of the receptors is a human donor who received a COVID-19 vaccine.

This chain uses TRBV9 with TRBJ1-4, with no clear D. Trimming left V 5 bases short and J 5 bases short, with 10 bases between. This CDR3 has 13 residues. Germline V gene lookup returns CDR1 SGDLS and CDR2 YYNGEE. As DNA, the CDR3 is TGTGCCAGCAGTAGACACACCAATGAAAAACTGTTTTTT. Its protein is CASSRHTNEKLFF.

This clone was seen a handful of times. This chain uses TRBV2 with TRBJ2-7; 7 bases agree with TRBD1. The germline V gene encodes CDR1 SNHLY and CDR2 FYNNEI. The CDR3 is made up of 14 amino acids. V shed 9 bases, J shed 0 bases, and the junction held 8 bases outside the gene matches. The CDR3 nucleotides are TGTGCCAGTCGACCCCGGGACAGCTCCTACGAGCAGTACTTC. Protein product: CASRPRDSSYEQYF.

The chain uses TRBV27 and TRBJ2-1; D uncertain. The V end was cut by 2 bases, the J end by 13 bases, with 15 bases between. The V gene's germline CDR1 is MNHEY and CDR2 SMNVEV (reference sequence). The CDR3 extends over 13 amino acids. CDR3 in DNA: TGTGCCAGCAGTTTAGTCTTTGAACTCCCTCAGTTCTTC. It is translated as CASSLVFELPQFF.

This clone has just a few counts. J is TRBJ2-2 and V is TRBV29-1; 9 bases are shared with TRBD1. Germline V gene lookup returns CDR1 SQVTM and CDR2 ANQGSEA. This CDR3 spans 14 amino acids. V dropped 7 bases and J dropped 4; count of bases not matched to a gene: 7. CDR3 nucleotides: TGCAGCGGGACACAGGGGGCGAGCACCGGGGAGCTGTTTTTT. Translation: CSGTQGASTGELFF.

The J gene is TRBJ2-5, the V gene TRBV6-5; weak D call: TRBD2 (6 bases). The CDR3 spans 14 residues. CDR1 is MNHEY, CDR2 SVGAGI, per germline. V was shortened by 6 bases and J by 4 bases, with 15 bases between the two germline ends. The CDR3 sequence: CASSEGMGGETQYF. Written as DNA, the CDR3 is TGTGCCAGCAGCGAGGGTATGGGAGGAGAGACCCAGTACTTC.

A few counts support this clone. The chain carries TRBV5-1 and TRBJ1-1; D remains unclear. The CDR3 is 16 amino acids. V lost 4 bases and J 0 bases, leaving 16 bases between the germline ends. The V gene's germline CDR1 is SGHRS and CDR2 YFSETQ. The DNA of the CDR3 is TGCGCCAGCAGCCTTACGGGCACCCGTATGAACACTGAAGCTTTCTTT. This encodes CASSLTGTRMNTEAFF. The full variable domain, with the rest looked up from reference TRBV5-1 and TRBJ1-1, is KAGVTQTPRYLIKTRGQQVTLSCSPISGHRSVSWYQQTPGQGLQFLFEYFSETQRNKGNFPGRFSGRQFSNSRSEMNVSTLELGDSALYLCASSLTGTRMNTEAFFGQGTRLTVV.

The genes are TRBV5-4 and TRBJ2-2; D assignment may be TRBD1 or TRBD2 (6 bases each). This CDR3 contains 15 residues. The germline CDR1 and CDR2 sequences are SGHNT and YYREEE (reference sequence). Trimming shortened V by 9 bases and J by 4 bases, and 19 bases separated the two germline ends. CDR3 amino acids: CAIHQGGLITGELFF. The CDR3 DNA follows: TGTGCCATACACCAAGGGGGGCTAATCACCGGGGAGCTGTTTTTT.

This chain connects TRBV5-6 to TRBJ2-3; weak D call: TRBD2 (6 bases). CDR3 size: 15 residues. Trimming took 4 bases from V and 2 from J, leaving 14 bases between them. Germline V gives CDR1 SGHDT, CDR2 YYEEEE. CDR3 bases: TGTGCCAGCAGCCACCGGGACTTCTACACAGATACGCAGTATTTT. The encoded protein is CASSHRDFYTDTQYF.

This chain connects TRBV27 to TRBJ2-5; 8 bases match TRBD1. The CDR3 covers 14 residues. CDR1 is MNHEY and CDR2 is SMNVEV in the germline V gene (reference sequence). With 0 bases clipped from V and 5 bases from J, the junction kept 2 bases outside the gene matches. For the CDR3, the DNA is TGTGCCAGCAGTTTATCGAGACAGGGGGAGACCCAGTACTTC. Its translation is CASSLSRQGETQYF.

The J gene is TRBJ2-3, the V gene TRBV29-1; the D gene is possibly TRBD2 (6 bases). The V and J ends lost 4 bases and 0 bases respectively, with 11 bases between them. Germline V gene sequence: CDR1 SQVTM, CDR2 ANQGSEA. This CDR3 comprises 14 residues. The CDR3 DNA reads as TGCAGCGTTGGGAGCGGGTCTAGCACAGATACGCAGTATTTT. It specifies CSVGSGSSTDTQYF.

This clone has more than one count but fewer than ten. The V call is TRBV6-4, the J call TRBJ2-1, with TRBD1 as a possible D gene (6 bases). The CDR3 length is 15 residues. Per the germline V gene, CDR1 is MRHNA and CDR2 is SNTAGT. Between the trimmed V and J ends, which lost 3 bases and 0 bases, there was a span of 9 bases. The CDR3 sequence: CASSEGAGSYNEQFF. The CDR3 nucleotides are TGTGCCAGCAGTGAGGGGGCAGGCTCCTACAATGAGCAGTTCTTC.

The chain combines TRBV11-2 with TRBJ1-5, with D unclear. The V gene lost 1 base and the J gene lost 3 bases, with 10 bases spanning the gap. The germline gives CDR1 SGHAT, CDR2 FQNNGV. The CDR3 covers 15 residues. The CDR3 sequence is CASSLVNGFNQPQHF. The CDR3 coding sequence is TGTGCCAGCAGCTTAGTAAACGGGTTCAATCAGCCCCAGCATTTT.

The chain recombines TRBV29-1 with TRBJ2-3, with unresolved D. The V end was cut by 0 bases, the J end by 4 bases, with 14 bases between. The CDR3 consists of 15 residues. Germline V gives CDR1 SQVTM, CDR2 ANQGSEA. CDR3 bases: TGCAGCGTTGAAGATACGAGTTTAAGTCCAGATACGCAGTATTTT. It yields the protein CSVEDTSLSPDTQYF.

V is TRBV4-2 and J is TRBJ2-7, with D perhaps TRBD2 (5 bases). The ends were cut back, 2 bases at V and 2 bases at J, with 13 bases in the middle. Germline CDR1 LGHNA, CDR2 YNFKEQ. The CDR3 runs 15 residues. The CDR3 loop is CASSQMGRDTYEQYF. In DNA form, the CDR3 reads TGTGCCAGCAGCCAAATGGGCCGGGATACCTACGAGCAGTACTTC.

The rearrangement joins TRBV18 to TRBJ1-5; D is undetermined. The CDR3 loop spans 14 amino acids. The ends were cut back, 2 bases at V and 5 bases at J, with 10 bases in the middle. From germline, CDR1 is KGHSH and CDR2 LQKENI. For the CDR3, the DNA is TGTGCCAGCTCACCAAACAGCCTCTATCAGCCCCAGCATTTT. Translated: CASSPNSLYQPQHF.

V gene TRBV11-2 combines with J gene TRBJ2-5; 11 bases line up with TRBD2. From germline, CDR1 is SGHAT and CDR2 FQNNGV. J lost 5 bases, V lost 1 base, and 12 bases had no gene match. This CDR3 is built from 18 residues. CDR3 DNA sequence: TGTGCCAGCAGCTTAGTGGGTTTAGCGGGAGGGCCATTGGAGACCCAGTACTTC. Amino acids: CASSLVGLAGGPLETQYF.

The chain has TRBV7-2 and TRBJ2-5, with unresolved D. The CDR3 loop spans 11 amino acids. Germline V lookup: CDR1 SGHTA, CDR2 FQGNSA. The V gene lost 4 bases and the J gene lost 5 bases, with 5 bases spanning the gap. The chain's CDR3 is CASSSRETQYF. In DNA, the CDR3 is TGTGCCAGCAGCTCCCGGGAGACCCAGTACTTC.